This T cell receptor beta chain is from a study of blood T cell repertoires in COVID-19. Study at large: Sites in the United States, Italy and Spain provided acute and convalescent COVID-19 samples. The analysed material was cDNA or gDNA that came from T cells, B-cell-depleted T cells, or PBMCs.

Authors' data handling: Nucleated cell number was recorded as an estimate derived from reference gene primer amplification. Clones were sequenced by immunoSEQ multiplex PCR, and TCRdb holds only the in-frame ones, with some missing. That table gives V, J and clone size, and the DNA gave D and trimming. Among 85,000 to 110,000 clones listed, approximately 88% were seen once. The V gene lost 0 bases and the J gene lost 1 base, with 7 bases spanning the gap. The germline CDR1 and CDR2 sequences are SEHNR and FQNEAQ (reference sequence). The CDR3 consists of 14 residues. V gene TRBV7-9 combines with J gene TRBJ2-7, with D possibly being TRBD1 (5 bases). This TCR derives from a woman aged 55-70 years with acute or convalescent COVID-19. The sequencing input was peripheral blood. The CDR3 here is CASSLAGDSYEQYF. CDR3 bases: TGTGCCAGCAGCTTAGCAGGGGATTCCTACGAGCAGTACTTC. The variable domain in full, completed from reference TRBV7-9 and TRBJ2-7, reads DTGVSQNPRHKITKRGQNVTFRCDPISEHNRLYWYRQTLGQGPEFLTYFQNEAQLEKSRLLSDRFSAERPKGSFSTLEIQRTEQGDSAMYLCASSLAGDSYEQYFGPGTRLTVT.